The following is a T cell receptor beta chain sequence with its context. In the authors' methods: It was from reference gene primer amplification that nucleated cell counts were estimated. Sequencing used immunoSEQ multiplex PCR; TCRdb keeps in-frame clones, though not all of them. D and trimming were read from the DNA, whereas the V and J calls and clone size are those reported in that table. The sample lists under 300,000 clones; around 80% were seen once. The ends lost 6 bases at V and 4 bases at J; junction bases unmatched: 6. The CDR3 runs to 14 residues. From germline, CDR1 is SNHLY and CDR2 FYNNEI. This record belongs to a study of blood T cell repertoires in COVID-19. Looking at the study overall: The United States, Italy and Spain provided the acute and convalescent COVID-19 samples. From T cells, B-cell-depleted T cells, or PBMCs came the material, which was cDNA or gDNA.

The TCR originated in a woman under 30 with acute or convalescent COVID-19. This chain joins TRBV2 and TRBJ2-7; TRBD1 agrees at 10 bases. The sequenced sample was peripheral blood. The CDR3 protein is CASRDRDRGYEQYF. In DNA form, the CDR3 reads TGTGCCAGCAGAGACCGGGACAGGGGTTACGAGCAGTACTTC. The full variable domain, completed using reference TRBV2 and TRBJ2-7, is EPEVTQTPSHQVTQMGQEVILRCVPISNHLYFYWYRQILGQKVEFLVSFYNNEISEKSEIFDDQFSVERPDGSNFTLKIRSTKLEDSAMYFCASRDRDRGYEQYFGPGTRLTVT.